This is a list of T cell receptor beta chains from one sample in a study of stem cell transplantation in POMP-related autoinflammatory disease. Produced via immunoSEQ multiplex PCR; TCRdb's table is partial and in-frame only. The sample carries 8,600 or so clones, 90% to 95% recorded once. Sequenced material: CD8+ T cells from PBMCs, taken before stem cell transplantation. The receptor source for this set is a human donor with POMP-related autoinflammation and immune dysregulation (PRAID). Both conserved end residues are part of each CDR3. Each record gives: V gene, CDR3 length, J gene, CDR3 protein.

TRBV5-5	14	TRBJ2-1	CASSLRDGYNEQFF
TRBV29-1	15	TRBJ2-5	CSVEEGREIGETQYF
TRBV7-9	13	TRBJ1-5	CASSLTANQPQHF
TRBV11-3	14	TRBJ1-2	CASSLWDTNYGYTF
TRBV6-5	13	TRBJ1-5	CASRGNGNQPQHF
TRBV5-4	16	TRBJ2-2	CASSFLAGGGTGELFF
TRBV9	13	TRBJ2-5	CASSVGGLETQYF
TRBV4-1	21	TRBJ2-1	CASSQGYLAGLASSSYNEQFF
TRBV9	14	TRBJ2-7	CASSPTGNFYEQYF
TRBV7-9	15	TRBJ2-3	CASSFRGALADTQYF
TRBV7-9	15	TRBJ1-4	CASSLYGTENEKLFF
TRBV9	15	TRBJ2-1	CASSVGLSSYNEQFF
TRBV6-5	15	TRBJ2-7	CASSYSGTAAYEQYF
TRBV2	15	TRBJ2-1	CAISSRDHAYNEQFF
TRBV4-1	13	TRBJ2-7	CASSQGRAGEQYF
TRBV7-2	14	TRBJ2-7	CASSWGQFGYEQYF
TRBV15	17	TRBJ1-3	CATSRARTGLSGNTIYF
TRBV6-5	14	TRBJ1-5	CASSYLGGHQPQHF
TRBV10-2	13	TRBJ1-1	CASSGYTNTEAFF
TRBV9	14	TRBJ2-1	CASSPAGVHNEQFF
TRBV25-1	16	TRBJ2-5	CASSEVAGDPQETQYF
TRBV19	9	TRBJ2-7	CARRDQKYF